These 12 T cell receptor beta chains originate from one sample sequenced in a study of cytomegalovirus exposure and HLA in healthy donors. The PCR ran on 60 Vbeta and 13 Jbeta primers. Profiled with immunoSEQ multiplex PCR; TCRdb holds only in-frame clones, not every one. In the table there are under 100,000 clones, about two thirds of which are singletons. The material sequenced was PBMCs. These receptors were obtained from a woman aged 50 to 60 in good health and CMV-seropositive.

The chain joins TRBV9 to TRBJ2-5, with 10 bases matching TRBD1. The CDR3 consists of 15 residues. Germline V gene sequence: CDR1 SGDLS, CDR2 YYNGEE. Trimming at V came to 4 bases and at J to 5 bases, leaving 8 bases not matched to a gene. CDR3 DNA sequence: TGTGCCAGCAGCCCCGACAGGGGGCAAGGCGAGACCCAGTACTTC. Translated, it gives CASSPDRGQGETQYF.

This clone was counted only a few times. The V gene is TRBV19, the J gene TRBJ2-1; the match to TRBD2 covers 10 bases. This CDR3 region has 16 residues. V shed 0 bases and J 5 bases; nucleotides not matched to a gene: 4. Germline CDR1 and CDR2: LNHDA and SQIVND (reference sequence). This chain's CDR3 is CASSIEGTSANNEQFF. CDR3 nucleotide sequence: TGTGCCAGTAGTATAGAAGGGACTAGCGCGAACAATGAGCAGTTCTTC.

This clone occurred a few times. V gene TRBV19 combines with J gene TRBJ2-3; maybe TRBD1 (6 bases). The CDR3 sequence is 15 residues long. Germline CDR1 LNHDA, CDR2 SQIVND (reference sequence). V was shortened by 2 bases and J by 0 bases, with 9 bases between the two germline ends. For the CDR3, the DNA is TGTGCCAGTAGTATAACAGGGCCTAGCACAGATACGCAGTATTTT. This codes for CASSITGPSTDTQYF.

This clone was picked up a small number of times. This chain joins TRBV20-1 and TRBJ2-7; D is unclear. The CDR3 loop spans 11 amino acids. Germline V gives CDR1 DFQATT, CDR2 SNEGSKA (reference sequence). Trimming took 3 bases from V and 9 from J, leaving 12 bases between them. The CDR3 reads CSASALERQYF. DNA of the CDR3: TGCAGTGCTAGCGCCCTGGAGAGGCAGTACTTC.

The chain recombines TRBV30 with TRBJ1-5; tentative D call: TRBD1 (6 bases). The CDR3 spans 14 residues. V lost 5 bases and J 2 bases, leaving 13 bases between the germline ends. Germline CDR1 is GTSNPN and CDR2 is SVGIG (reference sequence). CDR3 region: CAWSGGAGNQPQHF. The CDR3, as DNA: TGTGCCTGGTCGGGGGGGGCCGGCAATCAGCCCCAGCATTTT. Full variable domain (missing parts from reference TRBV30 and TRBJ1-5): SQTIHQWPATLVQPVGSPLSLECTVEGTSNPNLYWYRQAAGRGLQLLFYSVGIGQISSEVPQNLSASRPQDRQFILSSKKLLLSDSGFYLCAWSGGAGNQPQHFGDGTRLSIL.

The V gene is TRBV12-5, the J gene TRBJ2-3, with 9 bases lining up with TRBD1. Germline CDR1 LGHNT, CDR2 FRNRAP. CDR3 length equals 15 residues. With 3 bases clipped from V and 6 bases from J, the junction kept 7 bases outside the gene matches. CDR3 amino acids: CASGLFGTGPDTQYF. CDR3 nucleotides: TGTGCTAGTGGTTTATTCGGGACAGGGCCCGATACGCAGTATTTT.

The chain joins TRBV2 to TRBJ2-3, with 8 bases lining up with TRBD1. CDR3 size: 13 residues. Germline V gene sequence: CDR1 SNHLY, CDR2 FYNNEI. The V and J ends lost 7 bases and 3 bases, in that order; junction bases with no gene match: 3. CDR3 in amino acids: CASTNRGTDTQYF. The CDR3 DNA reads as TGTGCCAGCACCAACAGGGGGACAGATACGCAGTATTTT.

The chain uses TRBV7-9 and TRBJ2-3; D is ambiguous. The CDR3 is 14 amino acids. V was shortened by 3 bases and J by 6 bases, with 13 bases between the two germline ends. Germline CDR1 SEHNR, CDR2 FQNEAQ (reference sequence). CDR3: CASSFVLQQDTQYF. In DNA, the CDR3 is TGTGCCAGCAGCTTTGTTCTTCAACAGGATACGCAGTATTTT.

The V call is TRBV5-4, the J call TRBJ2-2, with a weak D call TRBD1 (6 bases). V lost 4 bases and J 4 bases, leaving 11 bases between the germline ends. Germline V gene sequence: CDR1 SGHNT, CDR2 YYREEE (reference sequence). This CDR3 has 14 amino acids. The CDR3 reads CASSKDSPTGELFF. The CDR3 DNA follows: TGTGCCAGCAGCAAGGACAGCCCCACCGGGGAGCTGTTTTTT.

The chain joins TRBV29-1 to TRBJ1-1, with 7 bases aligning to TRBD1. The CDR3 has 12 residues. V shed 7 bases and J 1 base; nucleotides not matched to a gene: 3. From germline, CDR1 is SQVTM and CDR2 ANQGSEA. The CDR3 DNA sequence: TGCAGCGCGGGACAGACGAACACTGAAGCTTTCTTT. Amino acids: CSAGQTNTEAFF.

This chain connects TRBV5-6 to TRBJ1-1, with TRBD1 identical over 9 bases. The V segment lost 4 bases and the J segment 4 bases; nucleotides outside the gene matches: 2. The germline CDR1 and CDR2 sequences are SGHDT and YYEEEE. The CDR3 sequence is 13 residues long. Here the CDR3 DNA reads TGTGCCAGCAGCCGGGACAGGGTCACTGAAGCTTTCTTT. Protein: CASSRDRVTEAFF.

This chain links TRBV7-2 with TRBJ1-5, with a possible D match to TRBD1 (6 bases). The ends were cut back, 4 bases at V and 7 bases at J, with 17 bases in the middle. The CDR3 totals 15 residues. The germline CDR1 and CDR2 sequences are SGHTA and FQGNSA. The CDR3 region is CASSSDSSARQPQHF. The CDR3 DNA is TGTGCCAGCAGCTCGGACAGCTCGGCGAGGCAGCCCCAGCATTTT.